This passage covers 5 T cell receptor beta chains from one sample sequenced in a study of T cells after yellow fever vaccination. TCRdb passed the 5' RACE reads through MiXCR, listing each CDR3 protein once. The sample lists some 290,000 distinct CDR3 sequences, approximately 11% occurring once. Sequencing used CD4+ T cells sorted from PBMCs, obtained 45 days after the yellow fever booster vaccination. The receptors originated from a man between 18 and 29 years old who received the YFV17D yellow fever vaccine.

The table lists this clonotype with a few counts. The genes are TRBV10-3 and TRBJ2-1, with D possibly being TRBD2 (5 bases). The CDR3 is 15 amino acids. V was clipped by 0 bases and J by 0 bases, with 6 bases between them. Germline values: CDR1 ENHRY, CDR2 SYGVKD. CDR3 sequence reads: CAISESGSSYNEQFF. The CDR3 region has the DNA TGTGCCATCAGTGAGTCTGGGAGCTCCTACAATGAGCAGTTCTTC.

The genes are TRBV28 and TRBJ1-4, with D tentatively TRBD1 (5 bases). The CDR3 is 15 residues long. Germline V gene data show CDR1 as MDHEN and CDR2 as SYDVKM. V was trimmed by 4 bases and J by 7 bases, leaving 16 bases between them. The CDR3 loop is CASSSLREGSEKLFF. The CDR3 nucleotides read TGTGCCAGCAGTTCCCTGAGGGAGGGGAGTGAAAAACTGTTTTTT.

In this sample, this clonotype turned up a few times. The gene calls are TRBV20-1 and TRBJ2-1, with D perhaps TRBD1 (5 bases). V lost 0 bases and J 4 bases, leaving 13 bases between the germline ends. There are 15 residues in the CDR3. From germline, CDR1 is DFQATT and CDR2 SNEGSKA (reference sequence). The CDR3 DNA reads as TGCAGTGCTAGAGATAGGGCAGGGAATTACAATGAGCAGTTCTTC. Translation gives CSARDRAGNYNEQFF.

The chain has TRBV10-3 and TRBJ1-1, with 7 bases that match TRBD1. CDR1 is ENHRY, CDR2 SYGVKD, per germline. V shed 6 bases and J 3 bases; nucleotides not matched to a gene: 19. This CDR3 contains 18 residues. The CDR3 nucleotides read TGTGCCATCAGCACACGAGGGGGCGCGGGTACCACGTACACTGAAGCTTTCTTT. Its translation is CAISTRGGAGTTYTEAFF.

The rearrangement links TRBV7-3 to TRBJ2-5, with TRBD2 identical over 7 bases. Germline V gene sequence: CDR1 SGHTA, CDR2 FQGTGA. With V trimmed by 5 bases and J by 5 bases, 8 bases remained unmatched. There are 14 residues in the CDR3. CDR3 protein: CASSPGLEGETQYF. The DNA of the CDR3 is TGTGCCAGCAGCCCAGGACTAGAAGGCGAGACCCAGTACTTC.